Below, 13 T cell receptor beta chains from the same sample are listed, as sequenced in a study of PD-L1 blockade in urothelial cancer. The assay was immunoSEQ multiplex PCR, and TCRdb's table has in-frame clones only and misses some. This table has 75,000 to 95,000 clones, roughly 90% appearing once. Source: PBMCs, taken around atezolizumab (anti-PD-L1) treatment. The receptors come from a man in his 60s with urothelial cancer.

The rearrangement links TRBV2 to TRBJ2-5; TRBD1 might be the D (5 bases). CDR1 and CDR2 (germline): SNHLY, FYNNEI. The CDR3 is 15 residues long. V lost 2 bases, J lost 0 bases, and 10 bases lay in between. CDR3 in DNA: TGTGCCAGCAGTGAAAACCCAGGGAACCAAGAGACCCAGTACTTC. Its translation: CASSENPGNQETQYF.

This chain links TRBV30 with TRBJ2-2; D gene unclear. This CDR3 spans 13 amino acids. Looked up from germline, CDR1 is GTSNPN and CDR2 is SVGIG (reference sequence). V shed 1 base and J shed 5 bases, with 8 bases lying between them. The CDR3: CAWSADGTGELFF. CDR3 nucleotides: TGTGCCTGGAGTGCCGACGGGACCGGGGAGCTGTTTTTT.

This clone was found once. The chain uses TRBV5-1 and TRBJ2-5, with a tentative D call TRBD1 (6 bases). Trimming removed 4 bases from V and 1 base from J, with 11 bases in between. Germline loops: CDR1 SGHRS, CDR2 YFSETQ. The CDR3 has 14 amino acids. CDR3 protein: CASSLNRVQETQYF. The CDR3 DNA sequence: TGCGCCAGCAGCCTAAACAGGGTCCAAGAGACCCAGTACTTC.

The chain combines TRBV6-1 with TRBJ1-4, with D possibly TRBD1 on 5 matching bases. The germline V gene encodes CDR1 MNHNS and CDR2 SASEGT. With 7 bases removed from V and 2 bases from J, the gap between germline ends came to 8 bases. This CDR3 comprises 13 residues. CDR3 amino acids: CASIRQTNEKLFF. As DNA, the CDR3 is TGTGCCAGCATCCGACAGACTAATGAAAAACTGTTTTTT.

The CDR3 protein is CASSPGSNFYNEQFF. The CDR3 DNA reads as TGTGCCAGCAGTCCCGGGTCCAACTTCTACAATGAGCAGTTCTTC. V usage is TRBV2 and J usage is TRBJ2-1; no firm D call. Germline CDR1 SNHLY, CDR2 FYNNEI. The V and J ends lost 5 bases and 3 bases respectively, with 14 bases between them. This CDR3 is 15 amino acids long.

The chain's CDR3 is CASSPTSGRNNEQFF. The CDR3 DNA reads TGTGCCAGCAGTCCCACTAGCGGGAGGAACAATGAGCAGTTCTTC. This sequence joins TRBV27 and TRBJ2-1; the match to TRBD2 covers 12 bases. The germline CDR1 and CDR2 sequences are MNHEY and SMNVEV (reference sequence). The V gene end was trimmed by 5 bases and the J gene end by 5 bases; junction bases not matched to a gene: 4. The CDR3 is 15 residues long.

With respect to this clone: The sample contains more than one DNA sequence encoding this CDR3. The chain couples TRBV5-1 to TRBJ2-5; 10 nucleotides line up with TRBD1. The germline V gene encodes CDR1 SGHRS and CDR2 YFSETQ. The CDR3 covers 15 residues. The V gene end was trimmed by 0 bases and the J gene end by 5 bases; junction bases not matched to a gene: 4. CDR3 DNA sequence: TGCGCCAGCAGCTTGGGGGACAGGGGTCAGGAGACCCAGTACTTC. This translates into CASSLGDRGQETQYF.

This chain links TRBV9 with TRBJ2-1; possibly TRBD1 for D (6 bases). CDR1 is SGDLS and CDR2 is YYNGEE in the germline V gene. This CDR3 has 17 residues. V dropped 3 bases and J dropped 0 bases, with 16 bases sitting between them. CDR3 protein: CASSDRAPPPSYNEQFF. In DNA form, the CDR3 reads TGTGCCAGCAGCGACAGGGCACCCCCCCCCTCCTACAATGAGCAGTTCTTC.

This clone has just a few counts. DNA of the CDR3: TGTGCCAGCAGCCCCGGGGGGGTGAGCTATGGCTACACCTTC. It specifies CASSPGGVSYGYTF. The rearrangement links TRBV11-2 to TRBJ1-2; D might be TRBD1 (5 bases). The CDR3 spans 14 residues. Looked up from germline, CDR1 is SGHAT and CDR2 is FQNNGV. Trimming cost V 5 bases and J 4 bases, with 14 bases left between them.

The chain couples TRBV6-5 to TRBJ1-5, with a tentative D call TRBD1 (6 bases). The CDR3 is 15 amino acids. Trimming removed 2 bases at V and 0 bases at J, with 8 bases between. The V gene's germline CDR1 is MNHEY and CDR2 SVGAGI. CDR3 nucleotide sequence: TGTGCCAGCAGTTACCGGGACATTAGCAATCAGCCCCAGCATTTT. As protein: CASSYRDISNQPQHF.

This chain uses TRBV6-5 with TRBJ1-3; unclear D gene. The germline V gene encodes CDR1 MNHEY and CDR2 SVGAGI. CDR3 length: 13 residues. Trimming pared 10 bases from V and 0 bases from J, leaving 10 bases between. CDR3 DNA sequence: TGTGCCACTAGAGACCACTCTGGAAACACCATATATTTT. Encoded protein: CATRDHSGNTIYF.

The CDR3 protein is CASSYDSGELFF. In DNA, the CDR3 is TGTGCCAGCAGTTACGACTCCGGGGAGCTGTTTTTT. V gene TRBV6-5 combines with J gene TRBJ2-2, with no clear D. V shed 2 bases and J shed 6 bases, with 4 bases lying between them. Per germline, CDR1 MNHEY and CDR2 SVGAGI. The CDR3 length is 12 residues.

The chain employs TRBV4-2 and TRBJ2-4; TRBD2 matches at 7 bases. V shed 5 bases, J shed 9 bases, and the junction held 10 bases outside the gene matches. CDR1 is LGHNA and CDR2 is YNFKEQ in the germline V gene. The CDR3 totals 14 residues. The CDR3 sequence: CASSVFLGGGIQYF. Here the CDR3 DNA reads TGTGCCAGCAGCGTCTTTCTGGGGGGGGGCATTCAGTACTTC.